This T cell receptor beta chain derives from a study of cytomegalovirus exposure and HLA in healthy donors. Findings and caveats of the study: A later analysis associated 15,000 to 20,000 TCR beta sequences with HLA alleles at a 0.05 false discovery rate. Indistinguishable V segments, including TRBV6-2 and TRBV6-3, were excluded. The classifier reportedly diagnosed cytomegalovirus status with high specificity and sensitivity. Later analysis showed TCR association rates varying by HLA locus, highest for DRB1 and lowest for HLA-C.

The CDR3 extends over 14 amino acids. In germline, CDR1 is SGHDN, CDR2 FVKESK. After removal of 4 bases from V and 4 bases from J, the junction contained 5 bases not matched to a gene. Remarks on this clone: The antigen remains unidentified.

The primer mix had 60 Vbeta and 13 Jbeta primers. Measured with immunoSEQ multiplex PCR; TCRdb has only the in-frame clones, and not every one. The profile shows about 180,000 clones, just under 80% of them singletons. The source material was PBMCs. This sequence was found in a woman aged 25 to 39 in good health and CMV-seronegative. The chain has TRBV14 and TRBJ1-2, with 8 bases aligning to TRBD1. The chain's CDR3 is CASSLRQGSYGYTF. The CDR3 nucleotides read TGTGCCAGCAGCCTACGACAGGGGAGCTATGGCTACACCTTC.